This T cell receptor (beta chain) derives from a study of blood T cell repertoires in COVID-19 (dated by TCRdb to the early 2020s). Background on the whole study: The collaborator samples originated in the United States, Italy and Spain and spanned the acute and convalescent phases of COVID-19. Deeply sampled blood TCRbeta repertoires from subjects exposed to, actively infected with, or recovered from COVID-19 were included in the dataset. A de-identified subject ID, COVID-19 status, age in years and sex were almost always included in the sample metadata. The repertoires were released in a freely available public database intended as a resource for research on the immune response to SARS-CoV-2. The material from the prospective study consisted of cDNA or gDNA derived from T cells, B-cell-depleted T cells, or PBMCs. The samples were drawn from the first 160 participants of the ongoing ImmuneRACE study and from 1,200 or so subjects provided by 6 global collaborators. Where HLA class I and class II types were available, the types were taken from metadata supplied by the sample provider, not from assay-based typing.

V lost 7 bases and J lost 0 bases; the stretch between them is 15 bases long. Counted from cysteine to phenylalanine, this CDR3 has 15 amino acids. The CDR3 DNA has 45 bases and is translated from base 1. The germline V gene gives CDR1 as SNHLY and CDR2 as FYNNEI. In Seattle, one collaborating source enrolled patients while the infection was active and tracked those patients longitudinally over the course of disease. Each collaborating institution followed its own protocols to collect whole blood in K2EDTA tubes. For TCRbeta analysis, collaborators shipped samples as frozen whole blood, isolated PBMCs, or DNA extracted from either of those sample types. The full study reports these points: How much clinical and demographic metadata was included differed by source and by participant, and the metadata was provided uncurated.

TCRbeta CDR3 regions were amplified from genomic DNA by means of the immunoSEQ Assay, a bias-controlled multiplex PCR. Per the authors' processing: Within the assay, amplification of reference gene primers was used to estimate how many nucleated cells each sample contained. To quantify the absolute abundance of each unique TCRbeta CDR3 rearrangement, sequence reads were collapsed and filtered. For each sample, productive Simpson clonality was calculated by taking the square root of Simpson's diversity index across productive rearrangements. Sourced from immuneACCESS, this table was stored by TCRdb with only in-frame sequences that have V and J called. A share of the clones is absent; for the studies checked, an unresolved V gene accounts for under half, and the remainder has no known explanation. The DNA gave D and trimming, while V, J and clone size come from that table. This sample is represented by tens of thousands of clones; approximately 80% of them were singletons. Roughly 6.7% of the sample is in the top ten clones.

Note on this clone: Its cognate antigen has yet to be identified. Base qualities are missing; no much larger clone stands one base away.

The chain was built from TRBV2 and TRBJ1-1; the D gene is perhaps TRBD1, on 6 matching bases. The sequenced material came from peripheral blood. This TCR was sampled from a man aged 65 to 79 with COVID-19, enrolled during active disease. The CDR3 in this case is CASKGQFVMNTEAFF. The sequence in DNA is TGTGCCAGCAAGGGACAATTCGTCATGAACACTGAAGCTTTCTTT.